Presented here are 32 T cell receptor beta chains from one specimen sequenced in a study of shared clonotypes between healthy human individuals. Terminally differentiated effector memory CD45RA+ cells were left out of the naive CD8 fraction, which was CD45RO-negative and positively selected for CCR7. Sequencing was performed with immunoSEQ multiplex PCR; in TCRdb, only in-frame clones are kept and a portion is missing. The sample lists over 750,000 clones; around 96% were seen once. The specimen was naive CD8+ T cells sorted from blood. These receptors came from a man between 25 and 39 years old in good health.

V and J are TRBV29-1 and TRBJ2-7; D is perhaps TRBD1 (5 bases). V lost 3 bases and J 6 bases, leaving 15 bases between the germline ends. This CDR3 has 13 residues. Germline assignment: CDR1 SQVTM and CDR2 ANQGSEA. The CDR3, as DNA: TGCAGCGTTGAGGCAGGGCAAGGTCTCGAGCAGTACTTC. Translation: CSVEAGQGLEQYF.

The chain links TRBV7-9 to TRBJ2-2; D is perhaps TRBD1 or TRBD2 (5 bases each). CDR1 is SEHNR, CDR2 FQNEAQ, per germline (reference sequence). The CDR3 has 17 residues. Trimming left V 5 bases short and J 4 bases short, with 20 bases between. The CDR3 spells CASSRDRSLRGTGELFF. The DNA of the CDR3 is TGTGCCAGCAGCCGGGACCGATCTCTCCGCGGCACCGGGGAGCTGTTTTTT.

The genes are TRBV2 and TRBJ2-3; no definite D call. Germline CDR1 is SNHLY and CDR2 is FYNNEI. CDR3 length: 11 amino acids. V was cut by 7 bases and J by 4 bases, with 6 bases left in between. The CDR3 here is CASTGSDTQYF. DNA of the CDR3: TGTGCCAGCACCGGCTCAGATACGCAGTATTTT.

The chain links TRBV7-2 to TRBJ2-7; D gene ambiguous. The CDR3 totals 13 residues. Looked up from germline, CDR1 is SGHTA and CDR2 is FQGNSA. Trimming shortened V by 3 bases and J by 2 bases, and 8 bases separated the two germline ends. The CDR3 here is CASSFRPAYEQYF. CDR3 sequence (DNA): TGTGCCAGCAGCTTTCGACCCGCCTACGAGCAGTACTTC.

The rearrangement uses TRBV7-2 and TRBJ2-7, with D maybe TRBD1 (9 bases). The CDR3 extends over 16 amino acids. Germline assignment: CDR1 SGHTA and CDR2 FQGNSA. Trimming took 4 bases from V and 4 from J, leaving 20 bases between them. The CDR3 loop is CASSSSSGTGRYEQYF. CDR3 DNA sequence: TGTGCCAGCAGCTCTAGTAGCGGGACAGGGAGGTACGAGCAGTACTTC.

The sample holds one count of this clone. The gene calls are TRBV11-2 and TRBJ2-7; TRBD2 matches at 11 bases. The length of the CDR3 is 15 residues. From germline, CDR1 is SGHAT and CDR2 FQNNGV. Losses at the gene ends were 5 bases for V and 1 base for J; bases not matched to a gene: 4. CDR3: CASSLSGRGSYEQYF. The DNA of the CDR3 is TGTGCCAGCAGCCTTAGCGGGAGGGGTTCCTACGAGCAGTACTTC. The full variable domain, its missing parts supplied by reference TRBV11-2 and TRBJ2-7, is EAGVAQSPRYKIIEKRQSVAFWCNPISGHATLYWYQQILGQGPKLLIQFQNNGVVDDSQLPKDRFSAERLKGVDSTLKIQPAKLEDSAVYLCASSLSGRGSYEQYFGPGTRLTVT.

The chain employs TRBV7-8 and TRBJ2-7; D ambiguous. Trimming cost V 5 bases and J 3 bases, with 20 bases left between them. The CDR3 loop spans 16 amino acids. Germline V gene data show CDR1 as SGHVS and CDR2 as FQNEAQ. The CDR3 nucleotides read TGTGCCAGCAGCCGACTTTTACAAGTATCGAACTACGAGCAGTACTTC. It translates to CASSRLLQVSNYEQYF.

The rearrangement links TRBV9 to TRBJ2-2; no clear D. V was pared by 1 base and J by 6 bases, with 7 bases between. Germline V gives CDR1 SGDLS, CDR2 YYNGEE. The CDR3 is 13 residues long. The CDR3: CASSVSAAGELFF. The CDR3 nucleotides read TGTGCCAGCAGCGTATCTGCAGCCGGGGAGCTGTTTTTT.

In regard to this clone: The same CDR3 can be traced to other DNA sequences in this sample. This rearrangement joins TRBV7-9 to TRBJ2-7; no firm D call. The CDR3 loop spans 12 amino acids. CDR1 is SEHNR, CDR2 FQNEAQ, per germline (reference sequence). With 1 base removed from V and 6 bases from J, the gap between germline ends came to 7 bases. CDR3 bases: TGTGCCAGCAGCTTAGTGGGATCCGAGCAGTACTTC. It yields the protein CASSLVGSEQYF.

This chain connects TRBV28 to TRBJ1-4; D call uncertain. Germline loops: CDR1 MDHEN, CDR2 SYDVKM. This CDR3 has 14 amino acids. Trimming left V 6 bases short and J 7 bases short, with 15 bases between. As DNA, the CDR3 is TGTGCCAGCAGGGTCTCGCTTGGTGGTGAAAAACTGTTTTTT. This encodes CASRVSLGGEKLFF.

This clone was counted a single time. V usage is TRBV7-8 and J usage is TRBJ2-7, with 16 positions matching TRBD2. V lost 6 bases and J lost 4; bases outside the gene matches: 3. The CDR3 consists of 15 residues. Germline V gene data show CDR1 as SGHVS and CDR2 as FQNEAQ. The CDR3 spells CASSMGLAGGYEQYF. CDR3 in DNA: TGTGCCAGCAGTATGGGACTAGCGGGAGGGTACGAGCAGTACTTC.

The chain couples TRBV28 to TRBJ2-7; TRBD2 agrees at 7 bases. After removal of 2 bases from V and 2 bases from J, the junction contained 3 bases not matched to a gene. Looked up from germline, CDR1 is MDHEN and CDR2 is SYDVKM. This CDR3 is built from 14 residues. CDR3 DNA: TGTGCCAGCAGTTTAGAGCGGGAAGCCTACGAGCAGTACTTC. Translating it yields CASSLEREAYEQYF.

The chain links TRBV7-9 to TRBJ2-1, with D uncertain. In germline, CDR1 is SEHNR, CDR2 FQNEAQ (reference sequence). CDR3 length: 10 amino acids. The V end lost 6 bases, the J end lost 10 bases, and 7 bases lay between the germline ends. CDR3 sequence reads: CASRSEEQFF. In nucleotides, the CDR3 is TGTGCCAGCAGGTCCGAAGAGCAGTTCTTC.

CDR3 loop: CASSPGEDGYNTEAFF. In DNA form, the CDR3 reads TGTGCCAGCAGCCCCGGGGAGGACGGATACAACACTGAAGCTTTCTTT. The rearrangement links TRBV7-9 to TRBJ1-1, with no clear D. This CDR3 has 16 residues. The V gene lost 5 bases and the J gene lost 2 bases, with 18 bases spanning the gap. Germline V CDR1 and CDR2: SEHNR, FQNEAQ (reference sequence).

This clone was counted a single time. V is TRBV9 and J is TRBJ1-2, with a possible D match to TRBD1 (6 bases). The germline V and J ends were trimmed by 0 bases and 2 bases, with 14 bases remaining between them. The CDR3 runs to 16 residues. Per germline, CDR1 SGDLS and CDR2 YYNGEE. Here the CDR3 reads CASSVGERRGNYGYTF. The CDR3 nucleotides read TGTGCCAGCAGCGTAGGGGAGCGGAGGGGGAACTATGGCTACACCTTC.

V and J are TRBV27 and TRBJ2-1, with 8 positions matching TRBD2. V lost 5 bases, J lost 7 bases, and 7 bases stayed unmatched. The CDR3 has 14 residues. From germline, CDR1 is MNHEY and CDR2 SMNVEV (reference sequence). The CDR3, as DNA: TGTGCCAGCAGTCACCCCGGGGGGGGTAATGAGCAGTTCTTC. This codes for CASSHPGGGNEQFF.

V is TRBV7-9 and J is TRBJ2-1; TRBD2 is a possible D gene (6 bases). Germline values: CDR1 SEHNR, CDR2 FQNEAQ (reference sequence). This CDR3 is 15 amino acids long. Trimming cost V 7 bases and J 6 bases, with 19 bases left between them. CDR3 sequence reads: CASTSGLAAGNEQFF. Here the CDR3 DNA reads TGTGCCAGCACCTCGGGACTCGCGGCGGGCAATGAGCAGTTCTTC.

With respect to this clone: In the same sample, other DNA sequences code for this CDR3. V and J are TRBV27 and TRBJ2-1; 15 bases line up with TRBD2. Trimming at V came to 3 bases and at J to 7 bases, leaving 1 base not matched to a gene. CDR1 MNHEY and CDR2 SMNVEV come from the germline V gene (reference sequence). The CDR3 runs 15 residues. CDR3 in amino acids: CASSLGLAGGNEQFF. The DNA of the CDR3 is TGTGCCAGCAGTTTGGGACTAGCGGGAGGTAATGAGCAGTTCTTC.

This clone appeared once. The chain links TRBV27 to TRBJ2-7; TRBD1 might be the D (8 bases). There are 16 residues in the CDR3. V lost 2 bases and J 3 bases, leaving 17 bases between the germline ends. Germline V gives CDR1 MNHEY, CDR2 SMNVEV (reference sequence). The CDR3 loop is CASSLGITGGDYEQYF. The CDR3 nucleotides read TGTGCCAGCAGTTTAGGAATAACAGGGGGGGACTACGAGCAGTACTTC.

This chain's CDR3 is CASSLATGGFSGNTIYF. In DNA form, the CDR3 reads TGTGCCAGCAGCTTAGCAACAGGGGGCTTCTCTGGAAACACCATATATTTT. The chain employs TRBV7-9 and TRBJ1-3, with 9 bases aligning to TRBD1. The germline V gene encodes CDR1 SEHNR and CDR2 FQNEAQ (reference sequence). The CDR3 runs 17 residues. Germline trimming cut 0 bases from V and 0 bases from J; bases unmatched to any gene: 3.

The rearrangement uses TRBV6-6 and TRBJ2-7, with D perhaps TRBD1 (6 bases). The germline V gene has CDR1 MNHNY and CDR2 SVGAGI (reference sequence). The V and J ends lost 0 bases and 0 bases respectively, with 9 bases between them. The CDR3 runs 15 residues. In DNA, the CDR3 is TGTGCCAGCAGTTACTCGAGGGACACCTCCTACGAGCAGTACTTC. Translating it yields CASSYSRDTSYEQYF.

The chain is built from TRBV27 and TRBJ2-7; TRBD1 or TRBD2 may be the D gene (5 bases each). Trimming took 8 bases from V and 4 from J, leaving 15 bases between them. The germline V gene encodes CDR1 MNHEY and CDR2 SMNVEV (reference sequence). This CDR3 has 13 amino acids. CDR3 coding DNA: TGTGCCAGCGGCCCGGGGACGGATTACGAGCAGTACTTC. This codes for CASGPGTDYEQYF.

This chain uses TRBV2 with TRBJ1-5, with unresolved D. Germline V gene sequence: CDR1 SNHLY, CDR2 FYNNEI. V was shortened by 6 bases and J by 0 bases, with 24 bases between the two germline ends. CDR3 length equals 19 residues. The DNA of the CDR3 is TGTGCCAGCAGAGAGACTCTAACCCGGGGAATCTATAGCAATCAGCCCCAGCATTTT. This translates into CASRETLTRGIYSNQPQHF.

The chain uses TRBV4-1 and TRBJ1-5; 8 bases are a match to TRBD1. The germline CDR1 and CDR2 sequences are MGHRA and YSYEKL. This CDR3 region has 16 residues. With 0 bases clipped from V and 0 bases from J, the junction kept 1 base outside the gene matches. The CDR3 protein is CASSQEGTGSNQPQHF. The CDR3 DNA reads TGCGCCAGCAGCCAAGAGGGGACAGGTAGCAATCAGCCCCAGCATTTT.

The chain employs TRBV27 and TRBJ2-1; TRBD1 matches at 9 bases. Unmatched junction bases numbered 9, after V lost 5 bases and J lost 10 bases. The CDR3 sequence is 14 residues long. Germline V gene lookup returns CDR1 MNHEY and CDR2 SMNVEV (reference sequence). CDR3 residues: CASSVYRGREEQFF. Written as DNA, the CDR3 is TGTGCCAGCAGTGTATACAGGGGGCGGGAGGAGCAGTTCTTC.

J is TRBJ2-3 and V is TRBV4-1; TRBD2 agrees at 7 bases. The V segment lost 2 bases and the J segment 0 bases; nucleotides outside the gene matches: 5. Germline CDR1 is MGHRA and CDR2 is YSYEKL. The CDR3 contains 16 residues. CDR3 sequence reads: CASSQFPSGSTDTQYF. In DNA, the CDR3 is TGCGCCAGCAGCCAATTCCCTAGCGGTAGCACAGATACGCAGTATTTT.

This clone has only one observation. V is TRBV29-1 and J is TRBJ2-7, with 8 nucleotides matching TRBD1. The CDR3 covers 17 residues. V lost 3 bases to trimming and J lost 2 bases; unmatched junction nucleotides: 15. Germline CDR1 reads SQVTM; CDR2 reads ANQGSEA. The CDR3 reads CSVDPNQTGVGTYEQYF. DNA for the CDR3: TGCAGCGTTGACCCCAACCAGACAGGGGTTGGAACCTACGAGCAGTACTTC.

This CDR3 reads CASSEGLAYSNQPQHF. CDR3 coding DNA: TGTGCCAGCAGTGAAGGGCTGGCTTATAGCAATCAGCCCCAGCATTTT. This chain connects TRBV6-1 to TRBJ1-5, with D uncertain. Germline V gives CDR1 MNHNS, CDR2 SASEGT. This CDR3 contains 16 residues. V was clipped by 1 base and J by 0 bases, with 10 bases between them.

The chain employs TRBV10-3 and TRBJ2-1, with D perhaps matching TRBD2 (6 bases). V lost 10 bases to trimming and J lost 8 bases, with 21 bases between them. The CDR3 is 14 amino acids. The germline CDR1 and CDR2 sequences are ENHRY and SYGVKD. CDR3 in amino acids: CATRLVIGLDEQFF. CDR3 DNA sequence: TGTGCCACCAGACTAGTTATCGGGCTGGATGAGCAGTTCTTC.

This chain joins TRBV4-3 and TRBJ1-2, with D perhaps TRBD1 (5 bases). The length of the CDR3 is 16 residues. The V and J ends lost 1 base and 3 bases respectively, with 15 bases between them. Germline V lookup: CDR1 LGHNA, CDR2 YSLEER. CDR3 protein: CASSQGGRLGDYGYTF. DNA of the CDR3: TGCGCCAGCAGCCAAGGGGGACGCCTCGGAGACTATGGCTACACCTTC.

The CDR3 here is CAWVGTGSWNEQFF. In DNA, the CDR3 is TGTGCCTGGGTAGGGACAGGGTCATGGAATGAGCAGTTCTTC. The rearrangement joins TRBV30 to TRBJ2-1, with TRBD1 identical over 9 bases. The CDR3 length is 14 residues. Looked up from germline, CDR1 is GTSNPN and CDR2 is SVGIG (reference sequence). V lost 5 bases to trimming and J lost 7 bases; unmatched junction nucleotides: 9.

The rearrangement uses TRBV4-1 and TRBJ2-7; D is ambiguous. The CDR3 is 15 residues long. V lost 0 bases, J lost 2 bases, and 11 bases lay in between. Germline values: CDR1 MGHRA, CDR2 YSYEKL. The CDR3 sequence: CASSQESSAPYEQYF. For the CDR3, the DNA is TGCGCCAGCAGCCAAGAGTCCAGCGCTCCCTACGAGCAGTACTTC.